This TCR beta chain is drawn from a study of blood T cell repertoires in COVID-19. Study information: Donors in the United States, Italy and Spain gave samples during acute or convalescent COVID-19. The analysed material was cDNA or gDNA that came from T cells, B-cell-depleted T cells, or PBMCs.

The germline V gene encodes CDR1 KGHSH and CDR2 LQKENI. V lost 6 bases and J lost 1; bases outside the gene matches: 10. The CDR3 has 18 residues. TCRdb's copy holds only in-frame clones and misses some; the assay was immunoSEQ multiplex PCR. The sample gives approximately 190,000 clones, 80% of which show up once; 6.9% is in the top ten. The sample consisted of peripheral blood. This rearrangement joins TRBV18 to TRBJ2-3; 13 bases align to TRBD2. This clonotype originated in a man in his sixties with acute or convalescent COVID-19. CDR3 loop: CASSLGLAGIGRTDTQYF. As DNA, the CDR3 is TGTGCCAGCTCTCTGGGACTAGCGGGAATTGGCCGCACAGATACGCAGTATTTT.